This T cell receptor (beta chain) was retrieved from a study of OX40 agonist ivuxolimab in advanced cancers. Profiling relied on immunoSEQ multiplex PCR, and the TCRdb table lists in-frame clones only, not all of them. Found here are 50,000 to 65,000 clones, 85% to 95% of them singletons; the top ten hold around 25%. CDR3 size: 16 residues. The germline CDR1 and CDR2 sequences are LNHDA and SQIVND (reference sequence). V dropped 5 bases and J dropped 5 bases, with 18 bases sitting between them. The sample was CD4+ or CD8+ T cells sorted from blood, taken in a trial of the OX40 agonist ivuxolimab. The V gene is TRBV19, the J gene TRBJ2-2; maybe TRBD2 (6 bases). This receptor was obtained from an adult with an advanced solid tumor such as melanoma, head and neck, liver or kidney cancer. For the CDR3, the DNA is TGTGCCAGTAGTTCCCCGGAGGGGCGCCTGACCGGGGAGCTGTTTTTT. Its translation is CASSSPEGRLTGELFF.